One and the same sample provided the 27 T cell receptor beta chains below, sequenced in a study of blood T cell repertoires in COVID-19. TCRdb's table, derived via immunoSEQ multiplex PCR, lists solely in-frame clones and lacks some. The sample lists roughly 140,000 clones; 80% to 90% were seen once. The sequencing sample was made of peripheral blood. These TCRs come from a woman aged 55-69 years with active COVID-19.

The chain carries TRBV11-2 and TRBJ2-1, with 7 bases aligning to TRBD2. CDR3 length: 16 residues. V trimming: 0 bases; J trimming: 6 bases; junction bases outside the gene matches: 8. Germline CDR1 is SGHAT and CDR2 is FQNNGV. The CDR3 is CASSLDLGGSRNEQFF. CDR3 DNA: TGTGCCAGCAGCTTAGACCTTGGCGGGAGTCGCAATGAGCAGTTCTTC.

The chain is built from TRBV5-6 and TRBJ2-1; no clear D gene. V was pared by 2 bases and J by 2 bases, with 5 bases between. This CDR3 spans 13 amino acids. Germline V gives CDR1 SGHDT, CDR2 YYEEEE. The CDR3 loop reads CASSFRTYNEQFF. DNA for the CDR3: TGTGCCAGCAGCTTCAGAACCTACAATGAGCAGTTCTTC.

The DNA of the CDR3 is TGTGCCAGCAGCGGGCGGACTAACCACTTATACGAGCAGTACTTC. Protein product: CASSGRTNHLYEQYF. The chain carries TRBV5-6 and TRBJ2-7; D is possibly TRBD2 (6 bases). CDR1 SGHDT and CDR2 YYEEEE come from the germline V gene. Trimming stripped 4 bases from V and 4 bases from J, with 18 bases between. CDR3 size: 15 residues.

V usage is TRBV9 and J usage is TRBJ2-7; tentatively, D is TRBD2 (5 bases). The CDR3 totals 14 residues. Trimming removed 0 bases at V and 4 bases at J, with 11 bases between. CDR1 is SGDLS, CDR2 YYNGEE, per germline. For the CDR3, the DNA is TGTGCCAGCAGCGTAGGTCAGGAGCGGTACGAGCAGTACTTC. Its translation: CASSVGQERYEQYF. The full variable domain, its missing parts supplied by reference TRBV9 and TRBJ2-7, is DSGVTQTPKHLITATGQRVTLRCSPRSGDLSVYWYQQSLDQGLQFLIQYYNGEERAKGNILERFSAQQFPDLHSELNLSSLELGDSALYFCASSVGQERYEQYFGPGTRLTVT.

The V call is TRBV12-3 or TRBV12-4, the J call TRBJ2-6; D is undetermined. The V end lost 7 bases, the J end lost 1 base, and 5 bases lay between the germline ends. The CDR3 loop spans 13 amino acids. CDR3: CASTRSGANVLTF. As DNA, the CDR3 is TGTGCCAGCACCCGTTCTGGGGCCAACGTCCTGACTTTC.

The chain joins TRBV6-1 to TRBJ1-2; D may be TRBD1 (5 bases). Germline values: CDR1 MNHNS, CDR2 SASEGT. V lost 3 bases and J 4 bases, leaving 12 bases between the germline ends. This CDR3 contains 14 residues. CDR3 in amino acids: CASSDRGVSYGYTF. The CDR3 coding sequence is TGTGCCAGCAGTGATCGGGGGGTAAGCTATGGCTACACCTTC.

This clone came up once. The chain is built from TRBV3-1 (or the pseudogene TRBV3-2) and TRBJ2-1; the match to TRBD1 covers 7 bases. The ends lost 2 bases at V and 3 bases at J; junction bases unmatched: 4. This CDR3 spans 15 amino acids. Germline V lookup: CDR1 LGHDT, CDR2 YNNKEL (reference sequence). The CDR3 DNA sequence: TGTGCCAGCAGCCAAAACAGGGGAATCTACAATGAGCAGTTCTTC. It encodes CASSQNRGIYNEQFF.

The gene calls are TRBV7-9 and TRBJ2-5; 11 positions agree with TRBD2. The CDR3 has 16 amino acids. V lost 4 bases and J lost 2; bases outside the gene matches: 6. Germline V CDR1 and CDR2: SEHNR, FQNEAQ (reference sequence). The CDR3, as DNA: TGTGCCAGCAGCTCTGGACTAGCGGGTTCTCAAGAGACCCAGTACTTC. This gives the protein CASSSGLAGSQETQYF.

In DNA, the CDR3 is TGCAGCGTTGATCCAGGTGCTAACTATGGCTACACCTTC. Amino acid sequence: CSVDPGANYGYTF. This chain joins TRBV29-1 and TRBJ1-2; D not certain. V was trimmed by 3 bases and J by 0 bases, leaving 8 bases between them. CDR1 is SQVTM and CDR2 is ANQGSEA in the germline V gene. The CDR3 has 13 residues.

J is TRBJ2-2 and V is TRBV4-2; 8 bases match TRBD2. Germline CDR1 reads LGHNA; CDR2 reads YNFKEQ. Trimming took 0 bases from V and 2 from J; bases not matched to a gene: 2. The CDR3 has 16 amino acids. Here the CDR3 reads CASSQELAVNTGELFF. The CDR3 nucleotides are TGTGCCAGCAGCCAAGAACTAGCGGTTAACACCGGGGAGCTGTTTTTT.

The CDR3 region is CASRAPGYEKLFF. The CDR3 DNA follows: TGTGCCAGCAGGGCCCCAGGGTACGAAAAACTGTTTTTT. The chain employs TRBV6-5 and TRBJ1-4, with a tentative D call TRBD1 (5 bases). V shed 6 bases and J shed 8 bases, with 13 bases lying between them. The CDR3 loop spans 13 amino acids. Germline assignment: CDR1 MNHEY and CDR2 SVGAGI.

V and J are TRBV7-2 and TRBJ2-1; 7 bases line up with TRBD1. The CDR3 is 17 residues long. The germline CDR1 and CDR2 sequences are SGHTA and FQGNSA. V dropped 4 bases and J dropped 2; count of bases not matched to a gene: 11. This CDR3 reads CASSSLRTGYPYNEQFF. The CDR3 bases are TGTGCCAGCAGCTCCCTCCGGACAGGATACCCCTACAATGAGCAGTTCTTC. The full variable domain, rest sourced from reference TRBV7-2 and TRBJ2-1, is GAGVSQSPSNKVTEKGKDVELRCDPISGHTALYWYRQSLGQGLEFLIYFQGNSAPDKSGLPSDRFSAERTGGSVSTLTIQRTQQEDSAVYLCASSSLRTGYPYNEQFFGPGTRLTVL.

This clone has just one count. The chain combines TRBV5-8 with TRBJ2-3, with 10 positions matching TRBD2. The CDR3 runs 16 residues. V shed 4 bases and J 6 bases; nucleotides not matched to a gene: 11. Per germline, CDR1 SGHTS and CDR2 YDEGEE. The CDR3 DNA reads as TGTGCCAGCAGCGAACTAGCGGGAAGGAAATGGGATACGCAGTATTTT. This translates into CASSELAGRKWDTQYF.

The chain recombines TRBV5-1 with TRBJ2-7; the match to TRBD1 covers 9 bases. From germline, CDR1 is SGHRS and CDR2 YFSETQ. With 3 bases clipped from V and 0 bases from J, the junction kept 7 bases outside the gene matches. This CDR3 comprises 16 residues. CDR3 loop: CASSSRDRAGSYEQYF. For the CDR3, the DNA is TGCGCCAGCAGCTCGAGGGACAGGGCGGGCTCCTACGAGCAGTACTTC.

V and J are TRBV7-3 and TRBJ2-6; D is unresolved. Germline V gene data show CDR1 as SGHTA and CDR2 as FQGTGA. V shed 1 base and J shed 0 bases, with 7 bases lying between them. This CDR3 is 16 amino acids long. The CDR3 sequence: CASSLNPGSGANVLTF. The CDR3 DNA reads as TGTGCCAGCAGCTTAAACCCGGGCTCTGGGGCCAACGTCCTGACTTTC.

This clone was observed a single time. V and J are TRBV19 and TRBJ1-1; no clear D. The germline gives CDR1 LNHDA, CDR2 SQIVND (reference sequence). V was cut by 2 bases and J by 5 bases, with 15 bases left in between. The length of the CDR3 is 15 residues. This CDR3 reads CASSILTPGRTEAFF. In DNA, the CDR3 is TGTGCCAGTAGTATATTGACGCCAGGAAGGACTGAAGCTTTCTTT. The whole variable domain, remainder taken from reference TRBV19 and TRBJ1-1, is DGGITQSPKYLFRKEGQNVTLSCEQNLNHDAMYWYRQDPGQGLRLIYYSQIVNDFQKGDIAEGYSVSREKKESFPLTVTSAQKNPTAFYLCASSILTPGRTEAFFGQGTRLTVV.

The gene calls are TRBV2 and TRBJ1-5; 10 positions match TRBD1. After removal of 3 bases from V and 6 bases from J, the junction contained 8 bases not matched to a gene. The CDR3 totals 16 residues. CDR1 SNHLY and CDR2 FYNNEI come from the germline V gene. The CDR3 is CASSESGRDRGQPQHF. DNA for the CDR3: TGTGCCAGCAGTGAGTCCGGCCGGGACAGGGGTCAGCCCCAGCATTTT.

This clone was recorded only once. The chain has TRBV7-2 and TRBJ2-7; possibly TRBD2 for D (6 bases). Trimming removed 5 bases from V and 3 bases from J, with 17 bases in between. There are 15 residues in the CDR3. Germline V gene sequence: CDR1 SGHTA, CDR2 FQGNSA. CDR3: CASSPRDFSLYEQYF. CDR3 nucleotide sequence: TGTGCCAGCAGCCCGCGGGACTTTTCTCTCTACGAGCAGTACTTC. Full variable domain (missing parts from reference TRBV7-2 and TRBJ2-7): GAGVSQSPSNKVTEKGKDVELRCDPISGHTALYWYRQSLGQGLEFLIYFQGNSAPDKSGLPSDRFSAERTGGSVSTLTIQRTQQEDSAVYLCASSPRDFSLYEQYFGPGTRLTVT.

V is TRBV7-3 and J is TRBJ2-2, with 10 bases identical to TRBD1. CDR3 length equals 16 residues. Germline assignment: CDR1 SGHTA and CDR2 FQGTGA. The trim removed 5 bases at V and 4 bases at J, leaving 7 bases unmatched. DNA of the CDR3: TGTGCCAGCAGCCCTCGGACAGGGGGAGCCACCGGGGAGCTGTTTTTT. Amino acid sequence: CASSPRTGGATGELFF.

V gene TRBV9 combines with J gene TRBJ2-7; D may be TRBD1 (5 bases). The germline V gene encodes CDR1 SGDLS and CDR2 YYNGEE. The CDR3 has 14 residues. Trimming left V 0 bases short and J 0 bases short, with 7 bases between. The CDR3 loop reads CASSVDQGSYEQYF. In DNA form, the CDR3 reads TGTGCCAGCAGCGTAGATCAGGGCTCCTACGAGCAGTACTTC.

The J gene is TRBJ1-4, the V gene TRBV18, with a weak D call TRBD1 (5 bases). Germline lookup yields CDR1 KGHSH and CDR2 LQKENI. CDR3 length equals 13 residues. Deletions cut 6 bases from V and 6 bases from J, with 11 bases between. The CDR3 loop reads CASSPAGDEKLFF. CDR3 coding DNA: TGTGCCAGCTCCCCCGCGGGGGATGAAAAACTGTTTTTT.

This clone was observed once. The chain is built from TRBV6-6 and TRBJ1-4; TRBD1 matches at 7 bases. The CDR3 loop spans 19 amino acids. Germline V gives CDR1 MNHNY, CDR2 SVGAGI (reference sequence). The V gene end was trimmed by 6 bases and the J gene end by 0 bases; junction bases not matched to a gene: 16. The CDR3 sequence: CASSSGTVFSTATNEKLFF. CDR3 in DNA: TGTGCCAGCAGCTCCGGGACAGTATTTAGCACGGCAACTAATGAAAAACTGTTTTTT.

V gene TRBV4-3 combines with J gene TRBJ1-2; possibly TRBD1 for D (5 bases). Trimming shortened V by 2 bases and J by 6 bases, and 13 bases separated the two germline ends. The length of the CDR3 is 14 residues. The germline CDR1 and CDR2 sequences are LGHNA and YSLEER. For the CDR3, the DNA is TGCGCCAGCAGCCAATACGGGGGGGTAGATGGCTACACCTTC. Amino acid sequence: CASSQYGGVDGYTF.

CDR3 loop: CASSLVSAKDTQYF. The CDR3 nucleotides are TGCGCCAGCAGCCTGGTTAGCGCGAAAGATACGCAGTATTTT. The chain employs TRBV4-1 and TRBJ2-3, with D perhaps matching TRBD2 (5 bases). CDR1 MGHRA and CDR2 YSYEKL come from the germline V gene. V lost 4 bases, J lost 5 bases, and 13 bases lay in between. The CDR3 runs 14 residues.

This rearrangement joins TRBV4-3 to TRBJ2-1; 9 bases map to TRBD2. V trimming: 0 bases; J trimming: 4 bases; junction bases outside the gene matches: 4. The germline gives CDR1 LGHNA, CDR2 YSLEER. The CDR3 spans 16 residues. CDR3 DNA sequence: TGCGCCAGCAGCCAAGACATCGCGGGAGGGTACAATGAGCAGTTCTTC. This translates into CASSQDIAGGYNEQFF.

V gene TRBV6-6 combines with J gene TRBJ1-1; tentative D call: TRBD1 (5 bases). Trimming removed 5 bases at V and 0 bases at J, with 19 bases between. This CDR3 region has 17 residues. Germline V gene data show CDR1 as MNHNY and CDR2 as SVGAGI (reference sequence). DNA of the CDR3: TGTGCCAGCAGTCGCCTGGGGCGGGGGATCCTGAACACTGAAGCTTTCTTT. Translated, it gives CASSRLGRGILNTEAFF.

CDR3 sequence: CASSHHAGAGVDSDTQYF. Written as DNA, the CDR3 is TGTGCCAGCAGCCACCATGCGGGAGCGGGAGTTGATTCGGATACGCAGTATTTT. This chain links TRBV3-1 (or the pseudogene TRBV3-2) with TRBJ2-3; 8 positions agree with TRBD2. Germline V gene lookup returns CDR1 LGHDT and CDR2 YNNKEL (reference sequence). The CDR3 runs to 18 residues. Trimming cost V 3 bases and J 6 bases; bases outside gene matches: 17.